Here is one T cell receptor beta chain with its context. Germline-derived CDR1 and CDR2 are MNHNY and SVGAGI (reference sequence). Between the trimmed V and J ends, which lost 2 bases and 15 bases, there was a span of 17 bases. The CDR3 is made up of 13 amino acids. For the second PCR, which ran for 7 to 11 cycles, a sample-barcoded 5' primer and a J-beta primer mix were used. Each CDR3 protein is one row after TCRdb ran MiXCR on the 5' RACE reads. The profile shows 1,500,000 or so distinct CDR3 sequences, approximately 59% of them singletons. The data belong to a study of blood T cells in healthy people across ages.

Input material: blood. This chain uses TRBV6-6 with TRBJ2-1; D perhaps matches TRBD2 (5 bases). The origin of this receptor is a man younger than 35 in good health. The CDR3 loop reads CASSYIEGALRFF. Here the CDR3 DNA reads TGTGCCAGCAGTTACATTGAGGGCGCCCTCAGGTTCTTC.